The 23 T cell receptor beta chains reported below all come from one sample, sequenced in a study of cytomegalovirus exposure and HLA in healthy donors. PCR employed 60 Vbeta and 13 Jbeta primers. The protocol was immunoSEQ multiplex PCR, while the TCRdb copy is restricted to in-frame clones and leaves out a portion. This sample has about 140,000 clones, with approximately 82% found just once. The source material was PBMCs. These receptors originate from a man between 18 and 29 years old in good health and CMV-seropositive.

With regard to this clone: At one end, the junction sequence differs from germline, possibly due to a read error. The chain has TRBV19 and TRBJ1-1; D remains unclear. Per germline, CDR1 LNHDA and CDR2 SQIVND (reference sequence). The CDR3 is 15 residues long. The DNA for the CDR3 is TGTACCAGTAGTATAGATTCTACTATGAACACTGAAGCTTTCTTT. This encodes CTSSIDSTMNTEAFF.

The chain has TRBV7-9 and TRBJ1-1; D gene uncertain. Per the germline V gene, CDR1 is SEHNR and CDR2 is FQNEAQ (reference sequence). V was pared by 3 bases and J by 2 bases, with 10 bases between. The CDR3 contains 14 residues. This CDR3 is CASSFQRGNTEAFF. The CDR3 nucleotides read TGTGCCAGCAGCTTTCAACGGGGTAACACTGAAGCTTTCTTT.

This clone was found a few times. The chain employs TRBV9 and TRBJ2-1; 8 bases agree with TRBD2. Per the germline V gene, CDR1 is SGDLS and CDR2 is YYNGEE. CDR3 length equals 13 residues. The ends lost 4 bases at V and 4 bases at J; junction bases unmatched: 1. CDR3 coding DNA: TGTGCCAGCAGCACTAGCGGTTACAATGAGCAGTTCTTC. Translated, it gives CASSTSGYNEQFF.

The gene calls are TRBV15 and TRBJ2-7; the match to TRBD2 covers 10 bases. CDR3 size: 16 residues. V shed 2 bases, J shed 4 bases, and the junction held 8 bases outside the gene matches. Germline CDR1 reads LNHNV; CDR2 reads YYDKDF (reference sequence). CDR3 region: CATSRSQLAGVYEQYF. The CDR3 nucleotides read TGTGCCACCAGCAGATCCCAGCTAGCGGGAGTTTACGAGCAGTACTTC.

This chain connects TRBV5-1 to TRBJ1-1, with TRBD1 matching 9 bases. CDR3 length: 15 amino acids. CDR1 and CDR2 from the germline V gene are SGHRS and YFSETQ. Trimming cost V 3 bases and J 5 bases; bases outside gene matches: 8. CDR3 in amino acids: CASSSPGTGKTEAFF. CDR3 nucleotides: TGCGCCAGCAGCTCGCCCGGGACAGGGAAGACTGAAGCTTTCTTT.

This chain connects TRBV19 to TRBJ1-2; D ambiguous. Germline loops: CDR1 LNHDA, CDR2 SQIVND (reference sequence). The CDR3 contains 12 residues. V lost 7 bases and J 2 bases, leaving 8 bases between the germline ends. CDR3 bases: TGTGCCAGTAAGACACGGAACTATGGCTACACCTTC. It translates to CASKTRNYGYTF. The entire variable domain, with the rest obtained from reference TRBV19 and TRBJ1-2, is as follows: DGGITQSPKYLFRKEGQNVTLSCEQNLNHDAMYWYRQDPGQGLRLIYYSQIVNDFQKGDIAEGYSVSREKKESFPLTVTSAQKNPTAFYLCASKTRNYGYTFGSGTRLTVV.

CDR3 DNA: TGTGCCAGCAGTTTTCACCGACAGGGGAGTTTGGGGGACACCATATATTTT. Translated: CASSFHRQGSLGDTIYF. The rearrangement joins TRBV28 to TRBJ1-3; 8 positions agree with TRBD1. V was clipped by 3 bases and J by 8 bases; unmatched bases: 15. This CDR3 has 17 amino acids. Germline loops: CDR1 MDHEN, CDR2 SYDVKM. Full variable domain (remainder filled in from reference TRBV28 and TRBJ1-3): DVKVTQSSRYLVKRTGEKVFLECVQDMDHENMFWYRQDPGLGLRLIYFSYDVKMKEKGDIPEGYSVSREKKERFSLILESASTNQTSMYLCASSFHRQGSLGDTIYFGEGSWLTVV.

The chain employs TRBV4-2 and TRBJ2-7; TRBD2 agrees at 9 bases. Germline assignment: CDR1 LGHNA and CDR2 YNFKEQ. CDR3 length: 16 residues. V was pared by 5 bases and J by 4 bases, with 12 bases of the junction left unmatched. Here the CDR3 DNA reads TGTGCCAGCAGCGCCCGAGCGGGAGGTGGGGCTTACGAGCAGTACTTC. Translation gives CASSARAGGGAYEQYF.

Concerning this clone itself: A junction boundary mismatches the germline segment, possibly from a read error. This chain connects TRBV7-9 to TRBJ1-1, with TRBD1 identical over 11 bases. Germline CDR1 and CDR2: SEHNR and FQNEAQ (reference sequence). The CDR3 length is 15 residues. CDR3 in DNA: TGTTCCAGCAGCTTTTTCGGGACAGGGGGCACTGAAGCTTTCTTT. The encoded protein is CSSSFFGTGGTEAFF. The full variable domain, completed using reference TRBV7-9 and TRBJ1-1, is DTGVSQNPRHKITKRGQNVTFRCDPISEHNRLYWYRQTLGQGPEFLTYFQNEAQLEKSRLLSDRFSAERPKGSFSTLEIQRTEQGDSAMYLCSSSFFGTGGTEAFFGQGTRLTVV.

The chain uses TRBV5-6 and TRBJ2-7; 8 nucleotides agree with TRBD1. Germline V CDR1 and CDR2: SGHDT, YYEEEE. The ends lost 4 bases at V and 2 bases at J; junction bases unmatched: 5. This CDR3 spans 14 amino acids. The CDR3 here is CASSGETGAYEQYF. The CDR3 nucleotides are TGTGCCAGCAGCGGGGAGACAGGGGCCTACGAGCAGTACTTC.

The V call is TRBV5-1, the J call TRBJ2-7; TRBD2 matches 10 bases. The CDR3 runs to 14 residues. The junction had 6 bases not matched to a gene; V was cut back by 4 bases and J by 5 bases. Germline V gene lookup returns CDR1 SGHRS and CDR2 YFSETQ. In DNA, the CDR3 is TGCGCCAGCAGCCACCTAGCGGGAGCCAACGAGCAGTACTTC. Its protein is CASSHLAGANEQYF.

The rearrangement links TRBV2 to TRBJ2-5, with D possibly being TRBD2 (6 bases). V dropped 6 bases and J dropped 5 bases, with 10 bases sitting between them. Per germline, CDR1 SNHLY and CDR2 FYNNEI. The CDR3 has 12 amino acids. DNA of the CDR3: TGTGCCAGCAGGGGGACTGCGGAGACCCAGTACTTC. Protein: CASRGTAETQYF.

The chain recombines TRBV27 with TRBJ2-5, with a tentative D call TRBD1 (6 bases). CDR1 is MNHEY, CDR2 SMNVEV, per germline (reference sequence). The V end was cut by 6 bases, the J end by 0 bases, with 17 bases between. CDR3 length: 16 residues. CDR3 region: CASRARGGWNQETQYF. The DNA of the CDR3 is TGTGCCAGCAGAGCCAGGGGCGGGTGGAACCAAGAGACCCAGTACTTC.

This CDR3 is CASSLKTTSVSSADTQYF. The CDR3, as DNA: TGTGCCAGCAGCTTAAAGACGACTAGCGTTTCATCGGCAGATACGCAGTATTTT. The gene calls are TRBV11-3 and TRBJ2-3; 8 nucleotides agree with TRBD2. Per germline, CDR1 SGHNT and CDR2 YENEEA. Trimming cost V 2 bases and J 4 bases; bases outside gene matches: 14. The CDR3 sequence is 18 residues long.

This sequence joins TRBV29-1 and TRBJ1-1; maybe TRBD1 (5 bases). The CDR3 has 15 amino acids. The germline V and J ends were trimmed by 2 bases and 0 bases, with 13 bases remaining between them. Germline V CDR1 and CDR2: SQVTM, ANQGSEA. CDR3 amino acids: CSVEREGHLNTEAFF. The CDR3 region has the DNA TGCAGCGTTGAAAGAGAAGGACACCTGAACACTGAAGCTTTCTTT.

The chain joins TRBV28 to TRBJ1-1; a weak D match, TRBD1 (6 bases). The germline V gene encodes CDR1 MDHEN and CDR2 SYDVKM. The CDR3 extends over 12 amino acids. Trimming shortened V by 6 bases and J by 6 bases, and 11 bases separated the two germline ends. CDR3 sequence reads: CASSAGTSEAFF. The CDR3 DNA sequence: TGTGCCAGCAGCGCCGGGACATCTGAAGCTTTCTTT.

The genes are TRBV29-1 and TRBJ2-7, with 7 bases aligning to TRBD1. The CDR3 sequence is 12 residues long. Germline-derived CDR1 and CDR2 are SQVTM and ANQGSEA. V shed 6 bases, J shed 0 bases, and the junction held 2 bases outside the gene matches. The CDR3 bases are TGCAGCGTACAGGGGAGCTCCTACGAGCAGTACTTC. Translated, it gives CSVQGSSYEQYF.

A remark on this clone: Relative to the germline gene, one junction end is altered; a read error may explain this. Different DNA sequences within this sample yield the same CDR3. This chain joins TRBV15 and TRBJ1-1; D is possibly TRBD1 (5 bases). Germline V gene sequence: CDR1 LNHNV, CDR2 YYDKDF (reference sequence). CDR3 length equals 14 residues. CDR3 in DNA: TGTGCCACCAGGGCCCAGGGAGGAAACACTGAGGCTTTCTTT. Its translation is CATRAQGGNTEAFF.

The genes are TRBV9 and TRBJ2-3; D possibly corresponds to TRBD1 (6 bases). This CDR3 contains 15 residues. The germline V and J ends were trimmed by 0 bases and 1 base, with 9 bases remaining between them. Germline-derived CDR1 and CDR2 are SGDLS and YYNGEE. CDR3 protein: CASSVVSGGTDTQYF. The CDR3 DNA reads as TGTGCCAGCAGCGTAGTGTCAGGGGGCACAGATACGCAGTATTTT.

The chain has TRBV27 and TRBJ1-2; D possibly corresponds to TRBD1 (6 bases). CDR1 and CDR2 from the germline V gene are MNHEY and SMNVEV (reference sequence). V lost 6 bases and J 5 bases, leaving 13 bases between the germline ends. This CDR3 comprises 13 residues. CDR3 in amino acids: CASRPTGPYGYTF. In DNA, the CDR3 is TGTGCCAGCAGACCGACAGGACCTTATGGCTACACCTTC.

The gene calls are TRBV15 and TRBJ1-1; D remains unclear. The CDR3 consists of 15 residues. From germline, CDR1 is LNHNV and CDR2 YYDKDF (reference sequence). V dropped 1 base and J dropped 0 bases, with 9 bases sitting between them. DNA for the CDR3: TGTGCCACCAGCAGAGCTGTGGCGGTGAACACTGAAGCTTTCTTT. Translation gives CATSRAVAVNTEAFF.

This rearrangement joins TRBV15 to TRBJ2-7; 7 nucleotides line up with TRBD2. Germline V CDR1 and CDR2: LNHNV, YYDKDF (reference sequence). The CDR3 is 15 amino acids. V shed 0 bases, J shed 7 bases, and the junction held 9 bases outside the gene matches. The CDR3 DNA reads as TGTGCCACCAGCAGAGATGCGAGCGGGACTGGTGAGCAGTACTTC. This gives the protein CATSRDASGTGEQYF.

The chain joins TRBV2 to TRBJ2-3; 7 bases align to TRBD2. Unmatched junction bases numbered 1, after V lost 2 bases and J lost 8 bases. CDR3 length: 12 amino acids. Germline V gene data show CDR1 as SNHLY and CDR2 as FYNNEI. The CDR3, as DNA: TGTGCCAGCAGTGAATTAGCGGGTACGCAGTATTTT. Amino acids: CASSELAGTQYF.